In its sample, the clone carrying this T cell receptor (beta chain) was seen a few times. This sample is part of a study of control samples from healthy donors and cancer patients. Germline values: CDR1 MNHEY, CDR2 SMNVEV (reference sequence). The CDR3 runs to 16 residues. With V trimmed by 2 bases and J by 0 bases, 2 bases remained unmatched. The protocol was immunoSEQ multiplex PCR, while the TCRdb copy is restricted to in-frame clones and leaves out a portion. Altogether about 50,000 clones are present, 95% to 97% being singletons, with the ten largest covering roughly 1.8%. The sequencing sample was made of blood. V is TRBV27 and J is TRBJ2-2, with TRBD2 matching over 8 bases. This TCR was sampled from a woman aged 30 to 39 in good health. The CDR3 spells CASSLVGLANTGELFF. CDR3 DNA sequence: TGTGCCAGCAGTTTAGTGGGACTAGCGAACACCGGGGAGCTGTTTTTT.